This T cell receptor (beta chain) was observed in a study of T cells in Graves' hyperthyroidism and ophthalmopathy. Overall study findings and caveats: Blood shared most expanded thyroid clonotypes above 0.001.

RNA transcripts yielded amplified TCR beta CDR3 regions. The HTBI set primed first-round TCR CDR3 RT-PCR. Each CDR3 protein gets one entry after TCRdb re-called the multiplex PCR reads with MiXCR. Of hundreds of thousands of distinct CDR3 sequences in the sample, around 20% were seen once. V trimming: 6 bases; J trimming: 3 bases; junction bases outside the gene matches: 6. The CDR3 is 15 residues long. Germline assignment: CDR1 MNHEY and CDR2 SVGAGI. This clonotype was counted a few times. Its antigen remains unknown. The rearrangement uses TRBV6-5 and TRBJ2-5, with TRBD2 matching over 11 bases. The TCR originated in a woman between 50 and 59 years old with Graves' hyperthyroidism that later progressed to Graves' ophthalmopathy. The sequenced sample was blood. The CDR3 DNA follows: TGTGCCAGCAGATTAGCGGGGGGGCCAGAAGAGACCCAGTACTTC. Translated: CASRLAGGPEETQYF.